The 9 T cell receptor beta chains below come from one sample, sequenced in a study of blood T cell repertoires in COVID-19. This table comes from immunoSEQ multiplex PCR, and its TCRdb copy is limited to in-frame clones, with some not included. The table lists about 67,000 clones, about 86% of them singletons. Sequencing was done on a sample of peripheral blood. Receptors originate from a man in his forties or fifties with active COVID-19.

This clone has only a few counts. The chain couples TRBV6-2 or TRBV6-3 to TRBJ2-3; maybe TRBD2 (5 bases). Germline V gene data show CDR1 as MNHEY and CDR2 as SVGEGT. The CDR3 is 15 amino acids. Between the trimmed V and J ends, which lost 3 bases and 0 bases, there was a span of 10 bases. For the CDR3, the DNA is TGTGCCAGCAGTTATGCGGGTCTTAGCACAGATACGCAGTATTTT. Its translation is CASSYAGLSTDTQYF.

This chain connects TRBV5-1 to TRBJ2-2; D call uncertain. Germline CDR1 reads SGHRS; CDR2 reads YFSETQ. V dropped 4 bases and J dropped 1 base, with 8 bases sitting between them. There are 14 residues in the CDR3. This chain's CDR3 is CASSPGGNTGELFF. In nucleotides, the CDR3 is TGCGCCAGCAGCCCCGGTGGGAACACCGGGGAGCTGTTTTTT.

This chain connects TRBV14 to TRBJ2-7; 7 bases match TRBD1. Trimming took 9 bases from V and 1 from J; bases not matched to a gene: 12. CDR3 size: 15 residues. The V gene's germline CDR1 is SGHDN and CDR2 FVKESK. CDR3 region: CARHLDRDTSYEQYF. CDR3 coding DNA: TGTGCCAGGCACCTCGACAGGGACACTTCCTACGAGCAGTACTTC.

The count of this clone is one. This rearrangement joins TRBV15 to TRBJ2-1, with D possibly being TRBD2 (5 bases). Germline V gene lookup returns CDR1 LNHNV and CDR2 YYDKDF (reference sequence). The CDR3 spans 13 residues. Trimming cost V 4 bases and J 8 bases, with 12 bases left between them. CDR3: CATSTRSVYEQFF. The DNA for the CDR3 is TGTGCCACCAGCACCCGTAGCGTCTATGAGCAGTTCTTC.

The rearrangement uses TRBV7-2 and TRBJ1-4, with D tentatively TRBD1 (6 bases). The V end was cut by 1 base, the J end by 0 bases, with 9 bases between. The germline V gene encodes CDR1 SGHTA and CDR2 FQGNSA. The length of the CDR3 is 16 residues. The CDR3 loop is CASSLVGGATNEKLFF. The CDR3 nucleotides are TGTGCCAGCAGCTTAGTAGGGGGTGCAACTAATGAAAAACTGTTTTTT. Filled out from reference TRBV7-2 and TRBJ1-4, the complete variable domain reads GAGVSQSPSNKVTEKGKDVELRCDPISGHTALYWYRQSLGQGLEFLIYFQGNSAPDKSGLPSDRFSAERTGGSVSTLTIQRTQQEDSAVYLCASSLVGGATNEKLFFGSGTQLSVL.

The chain uses TRBV7-2 and TRBJ2-7; 14 nucleotides align to TRBD2. Losses at the gene ends were 2 bases for V and 4 bases for J; bases not matched to a gene: 7. This CDR3 is 17 amino acids long. In germline, CDR1 is SGHTA, CDR2 FQGNSA. CDR3 protein: CASSLTGLAGVEYEQYF. CDR3 in DNA: TGTGCCAGCAGCTTAACGGGACTAGCGGGAGTGGAGTACGAGCAGTACTTC.

The chain is built from TRBV5-6 and TRBJ1-4; TRBD1 is a possible D gene (6 bases). There are 14 residues in the CDR3. CDR1 is SGHDT and CDR2 is YYEEEE in the germline V gene. V was pared by 2 bases and J by 8 bases, with 13 bases between. CDR3 sequence: CASSFDRLGEKLFF. The DNA of the CDR3 is TGTGCCAGCAGCTTTGACAGGCTGGGGGAAAAACTGTTTTTT.

V and J are TRBV11-1 and TRBJ2-6, with D perhaps TRBD1 (6 bases). The CDR3 has 15 amino acids. V was pared by 5 bases and J by 2 bases, with 10 bases between. The germline CDR1 and CDR2 sequences are SGHAT and FQDESV (reference sequence). CDR3 sequence (DNA): TGTGCCAGCAGCCAAGGACAGACTGGGGCCAACGTCCTGACTTTC. Its protein product is CASSQGQTGANVLTF.

The chain recombines TRBV6-5 with TRBJ2-7; 7 bases match TRBD2. Germline-derived CDR1 and CDR2 are MNHEY and SVGAGI. This CDR3 region has 13 residues. The V and J ends lost 2 bases and 4 bases, in that order; junction bases with no gene match: 2. This chain's CDR3 is CASSYGGRYEQYF. CDR3 sequence (DNA): TGTGCCAGCAGTTACGGCGGGAGATACGAGCAGTACTTC.